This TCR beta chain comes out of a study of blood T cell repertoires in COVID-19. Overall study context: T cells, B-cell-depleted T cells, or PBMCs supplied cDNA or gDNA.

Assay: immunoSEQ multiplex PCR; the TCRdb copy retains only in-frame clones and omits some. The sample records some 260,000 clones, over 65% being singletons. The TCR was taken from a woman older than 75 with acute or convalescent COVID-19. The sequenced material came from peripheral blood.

CDR3 in amino acids: CASSVAGTSGTGTQYF. CDR3 bases: TGTGCCAGCAGCGTAGCCGGGACTAGCGGGACCGGGACCCAGTACTTC. This chain connects TRBV9 to TRBJ2-5; 13 positions agree with TRBD2. Germline trimming cut 0 bases from V and 7 bases from J; bases unmatched to any gene: 6. This CDR3 is built from 16 residues. The germline gives CDR1 SGDLS, CDR2 YYNGEE.